The TCR beta chain under discussion was sequenced for a study of blood T cell repertoires in COVID-19. Study as a whole: T cells, B-cell-depleted T cells, or PBMCs provided the cDNA or gDNA that served as material.

Original analysis: Quantification of nucleated cells was approximated via reference gene primer amplification. Here immunoSEQ multiplex PCR was the method, and the copy in TCRdb shows in-frame clones only, minus some. V and J calls and clone size are those listed in that table; D and trimming were worked out from the DNA. Here the sample spans more than 200,000 clones, 70% to 90% being singletons. Losses at the gene ends were 3 bases for V and 0 bases for J; bases not matched to a gene: 5. The CDR3 consists of 16 residues. Germline CDR1 reads MDHEN; CDR2 reads SYDVKM. The V call is TRBV28, the J call TRBJ1-5; TRBD1 aligns across 7 bases. The sample taken for sequencing was PBMCs or T cells enriched from blood (not recorded which). This clonotype originated in a woman aged 50 to 60 who had recovered from COVID-19. The CDR3 region is CASSFGTANSNQPQHF. As DNA, the CDR3 is TGTGCCAGCAGTTTTGGGACAGCAAATAGCAATCAGCCCCAGCATTTT.